The 27 T cell receptor beta chains listed next were all sequenced from one sample in a study of human T cells and chemical hapten exposure. TCRdb reprocessed the RACE reads via MiXCR and lists one record per CDR3 protein. Altogether roughly 70,000 distinct CDR3 sequences are present, about 32% being singletons, with the ten largest covering about 8.9%. Time point indicated: patch test 1, 2 weeks after DPC sensitization. The treatment: therapeutic diphenylcyclopropenone sensitization with weekly scalp DPC. Here the sequenced sample was whole blood, taken in connection with sensitization to the hapten diphenylcyclopropenone (DPC). The source of these receptors is a man aged 40-49 years with alopecia areata. Some clones in this sample may be carry-over from other donors' samples.

V usage is TRBV7-7 and J usage is TRBJ2-2; D is unresolved. Germline values: CDR1 SSHAT, CDR2 FNYEAQ (reference sequence). The V gene lost 6 bases and the J gene lost 1 base, with 9 bases spanning the gap. The CDR3 spans 14 residues. CDR3 in amino acids: CASSFRQNTGELFF. CDR3 sequence (DNA): TGTGCCAGCAGTTTCCGACAGAACACCGGGGAGCTGTTTTTT.

The chain joins TRBV5-1 to TRBJ2-3; D gene uncertain. V was pared by 6 bases and J by 4 bases, with 18 bases between. CDR1 SGHRS and CDR2 YFSETQ come from the germline V gene. This CDR3 has 15 amino acids. The CDR3 here is CASIRSNPGADTQYF. For the CDR3, the DNA is TGCGCCAGCATAAGGAGCAACCCAGGCGCAGATACGCAGTATTTT.

This clonotype has a handful of counts. The rearrangement joins TRBV7-2 to TRBJ1-2; possibly TRBD1 for D (6 bases). This CDR3 is 14 amino acids long. Germline CDR1 SGHTA, CDR2 FQGNSA. Trimming took 1 base from V and 8 from J, leaving 14 bases between them. Here the CDR3 reads CASSLVLQGGGYTF. CDR3 nucleotides: TGTGCCAGCAGCTTAGTATTACAGGGAGGCGGCTACACCTTC.

This clonotype appeared a few times. This rearrangement joins TRBV20-1 to TRBJ1-1; possible D gene TRBD1, 6 bases. Deletions cut 3 bases from V and 7 bases from J, with 12 bases between. The CDR3 spans 12 residues. Germline values: CDR1 DFQATT, CDR2 SNEGSKA (reference sequence). In DNA form, the CDR3 reads TGCAGTGCTAGGAACAGGGCCGGTGAAGCTTTCTTT. Residues: CSARNRAGEAFF.

Only a few counts were recorded for this clonotype. The chain uses TRBV5-1 and TRBJ2-7; TRBD2 is a possible D gene (5 bases). The CDR3 consists of 16 residues. V lost 4 bases, J lost 2 bases, and 19 bases lay in between. In germline, CDR1 is SGHRS, CDR2 YFSETQ. CDR3 residues: CASSPLPSGSTYEQYF. CDR3 bases: TGCGCCAGCAGCCCGCTCCCATCGGGGAGCACCTACGAGCAGTACTTC.

This chain connects TRBV2 to TRBJ2-7, with a weak D call TRBD2 (5 bases). V dropped 2 bases and J dropped 0 bases, with 14 bases sitting between them. The CDR3 consists of 16 residues. The germline gives CDR1 SNHLY, CDR2 FYNNEI. CDR3 amino acids: CASSELGGWSSYEQYF. Here the CDR3 DNA reads TGTGCCAGCAGTGAATTGGGCGGGTGGAGCTCCTACGAGCAGTACTTC.

This chain connects TRBV14 to TRBJ1-1, with 7 bases that match TRBD1. The CDR3 loop spans 13 amino acids. The junction had 7 bases not matched to a gene; V was cut back by 0 bases and J by 12 bases. Looked up from germline, CDR1 is SGHDN and CDR2 is FVKESK. In DNA, the CDR3 is TGTGCCAGCAGCCAAGACACTACAGGGGAAACTTTCTTT. It translates to CASSQDTTGETFF.

This clonotype was detected a few times. The chain joins TRBV12-3 or TRBV12-4 to TRBJ1-1, with unresolved D. V lost 3 bases and J 0 bases, leaving 8 bases between the germline ends. The CDR3 contains 14 residues. In DNA form, the CDR3 reads TGTGCCAGCAGTTTTGAGGGAATGAACACTGAAGCTTTCTTT. It encodes CASSFEGMNTEAFF.

The chain uses TRBV30 and TRBJ2-7, with D perhaps being TRBD1 or TRBD2 (5 bases each). The V and J ends lost 0 bases and 2 bases respectively, with 14 bases between them. Germline V gives CDR1 GTSNPN, CDR2 SVGIG (reference sequence). This CDR3 spans 15 amino acids. The CDR3 nucleotides are TGTGCCTGGAGTGTACTGGGAGAGGGGACCTACGAGCAGTACTTC. Protein: CAWSVLGEGTYEQYF.

The chain employs TRBV12-3 or TRBV12-4 and TRBJ1-5; D is unresolved. The germline V and J ends were trimmed by 5 bases and 2 bases, with 7 bases remaining between them. The CDR3 loop spans 13 amino acids. The CDR3 DNA is TGTGCCAGCAGTCTCTCGGGCAATCAGCCCCAGCATTTT. Encoded protein: CASSLSGNQPQHF.

This clonotype was found a few times. DNA for the CDR3: TGCAGTGCAACGACTAGCGGGAGGGCGGGAGGAGAGACCCAGTACTTC. Residues: CSATTSGRAGGETQYF. The chain carries TRBV20-1 and TRBJ2-5, with 14 bases matching TRBD2. The CDR3 has 16 amino acids. Germline assignment: CDR1 DFQATT and CDR2 SNEGSKA (reference sequence). V shed 6 bases, J shed 4 bases, and the junction held 10 bases outside the gene matches.

J is TRBJ2-6 and V is TRBV5-6, with D perhaps TRBD1 (8 bases). Germline V gives CDR1 SGHDT, CDR2 YYEEEE. Trimming took off 2 bases at V and 0 bases at J, with 27 bases between the two ends. The CDR3 runs 22 residues. The CDR3 DNA sequence: TGTGCCAGCAGCTTAACCTTGCCCCTGAACAGGGGGGGGAACTCTGGGGCCAACGTCCTGACTTTC. Amino acid sequence: CASSLTLPLNRGGNSGANVLTF.

The J gene is TRBJ2-1, the V gene TRBV4-2; D may be TRBD1 or TRBD2 (5 bases each). The CDR3 spans 15 residues. Trimming took off 0 bases at V and 10 bases at J, with 16 bases between the two ends. Germline CDR1 reads LGHNA; CDR2 reads YNFKEQ. The CDR3 coding sequence is TGTGCCAGCAGCCAAGACAAACCCGGACGGGGCGAGCAGTTCTTC. As protein: CASSQDKPGRGEQFF.

The chain joins TRBV24-1 to TRBJ2-2, with 14 bases aligning to TRBD2. Trimming removed 9 bases from V and 5 bases from J; junction bases left unmatched: 1. The V gene's germline CDR1 is KGHDR and CDR2 SFDVKD. The CDR3 sequence is 14 residues long. The CDR3 DNA is TGTGCCACCGGACTAGCGGGAGGAACCGGGGAGCTGTTTTTT. Encoded protein: CATGLAGGTGELFF.

The rearrangement joins TRBV20-1 to TRBJ1-1, with 7 positions matching TRBD1. Germline CDR1 is DFQATT and CDR2 is SNEGSKA (reference sequence). The CDR3 contains 15 residues. V was clipped by 0 bases and J by 3 bases; unmatched bases: 7. The CDR3 DNA sequence: TGCAGTGCTAGAGATAGGGGGCAAGACTACACTGAAGCTTTCTTT. This codes for CSARDRGQDYTEAFF.

The table lists this clonotype with a few counts. The genes are TRBV29-1 and TRBJ2-7; 10 bases match TRBD1. CDR3 size: 13 residues. The V gene end was trimmed by 7 bases and the J gene end by 5 bases; junction bases not matched to a gene: 8. The germline V gene encodes CDR1 SQVTM and CDR2 ANQGSEA. The CDR3 region has the DNA TGCAGCGCCGCGGGGACAGGGGCCGACGAGCAGTACTTC. Its translation: CSAAGTGADEQYF.

The V gene is TRBV3-1, the J gene TRBJ2-7; 13 nucleotides match TRBD2. This CDR3 is built from 16 residues. V shed 2 bases, J shed 3 bases, and the junction held 4 bases outside the gene matches. CDR1 is LGHDT, CDR2 YNNKEL, per germline (reference sequence). In DNA, the CDR3 is TGTGCCAGCAGCCAACCACTAGCGGGAGGGTTCTACGAGCAGTACTTC. It is translated as CASSQPLAGGFYEQYF.

The chain joins TRBV6-2 or TRBV6-3 to TRBJ1-1; 9 bases are shared with TRBD1. After removal of 5 bases from V and 10 bases from J, the junction contained 2 bases not matched to a gene. CDR3 size: 11 residues. Germline V gives CDR1 MNHEY, CDR2 SVGEGT. Here the CDR3 reads CASSRGQGAFF. The CDR3 DNA sequence: TGTGCCAGCAGTCGGGGACAGGGAGCTTTCTTT.

This clonotype was seen more than once but under ten times. V usage is TRBV20-1 and J usage is TRBJ1-1, with a weak D call TRBD1 (6 bases). CDR3 length: 13 amino acids. The germline V and J ends were trimmed by 3 bases and 7 bases, with 15 bases remaining between them. Germline V CDR1 and CDR2: DFQATT, SNEGSKA (reference sequence). The CDR3 nucleotides are TGCAGTGCTAGCCGGCAGGGGCCCCTTGAAGCTTTCTTT. It is translated as CSASRQGPLEAFF.

V usage is TRBV7-2 and J usage is TRBJ1-4; D possibly corresponds to TRBD1 (5 bases). Germline CDR1 and CDR2: SGHTA and FQGNSA. The CDR3 covers 17 residues. The V end lost 5 bases, the J end lost 0 bases, and 16 bases lay between the germline ends. CDR3 residues: CASSPSLRGATNEKLFF. For the CDR3, the DNA is TGTGCCAGCAGCCCTTCACTGCGAGGGGCAACTAATGAAAAACTGTTTTTT.

This chain uses TRBV7-9 with TRBJ1-1; a possible D gene is TRBD1 (6 bases). CDR1 and CDR2 (germline): SEHNR, FQNEAQ (reference sequence). The CDR3 runs 13 residues. V was pared by 1 base and J by 8 bases, with 11 bases between. The CDR3 region is CASSLGGAREAFF. CDR3 nucleotide sequence: TGTGCCAGCAGCTTAGGGGGGGCGCGGGAAGCTTTCTTT. Based on the CDR3 plus reference TRBV7-9 and TRBJ1-1, the full variable domain is DTGVSQNPRHKITKRGQNVTFRCDPISEHNRLYWYRQTLGQGPEFLTYFQNEAQLEKSRLLSDRFSAERPKGSFSTLEIQRTEQGDSAMYLCASSLGGAREAFFGQGTRLTVV.

V and J are TRBV7-9 and TRBJ2-7; 8 bases line up with TRBD2. Germline loops: CDR1 SEHNR, CDR2 FQNEAQ (reference sequence). The CDR3 spans 14 residues. The V segment lost 4 bases and the J segment 0 bases; nucleotides outside the gene matches: 2. CDR3 in DNA: TGTGCCAGCAGCTCGAGCGGGAGCTCCTACGAGCAGTACTTC. The encoded protein is CASSSSGSSYEQYF.

The chain joins TRBV14 to TRBJ2-3, with TRBD2 matching 8 bases. The V gene end was trimmed by 1 base and the J gene end by 8 bases; junction bases not matched to a gene: 8. Germline-derived CDR1 and CDR2 are SGHDN and FVKESK. CDR3 size: 15 residues. The DNA for the CDR3 is TGTGCCAGCAGCCAAGCAGGACTAGCCGGGGGTACGCAGTATTTT. Amino acids: CASSQAGLAGGTQYF.

The chain links TRBV20-1 to TRBJ2-2, with 10 bases matching TRBD2. The CDR3 runs 13 residues. The V and J ends lost 3 bases and 7 bases, in that order; junction bases with no gene match: 2. CDR1 is DFQATT and CDR2 is SNEGSKA in the germline V gene (reference sequence). The CDR3 DNA follows: TGCAGTGCTAGGTCTAGCGGGAGCGGGGAGCTGTTTTTT. Protein: CSARSSGSGELFF.

This clonotype was detected a few times. This sequence joins TRBV12-5 and TRBJ1-5; D gene ambiguous. This CDR3 is 14 amino acids long. The germline V gene encodes CDR1 LGHNT and CDR2 FRNRAP. V dropped 1 base and J dropped 1 base, with 5 bases sitting between them. CDR3 in amino acids: CASGLEESNQPQHF. The CDR3 coding sequence is TGTGCTAGTGGTTTGGAGGAAAGCAATCAGCCCCAGCATTTT.

The J gene is TRBJ1-2, the V gene TRBV11-2; 7 bases match TRBD1. Germline CDR1 reads SGHAT; CDR2 reads FQNNGV. This CDR3 has 15 amino acids. Trimming at V came to 5 bases and at J to 2 bases, leaving 8 bases not matched to a gene. The CDR3 DNA reads as TGTGCCAGCAGCCCGTTAGGGGGCGCGAACTATGGCTACACCTTC. Its translation: CASSPLGGANYGYTF.

As concerns this clonotype: The CDR3 end shows no conserved phenylalanine or tryptophan, and so a read error is likely. V usage is TRBV7-2 and J usage is TRBJ2-3; TRBD2 is a possible D gene (5 bases). Germline values: CDR1 SGHTA, CDR2 FQGNSA. The CDR3 is made up of 16 amino acids. V was trimmed by 5 bases and J by 8 bases, leaving 23 bases between them. The CDR3 DNA follows: TGTGCCAGCAGCATCCGACTACCCGGAGCCCGGGGTACGCAGTATTCT. Translating it yields CASSIRLPGARGTQYS.